This T cell receptor beta chain was sequenced for a study of identical twins. Germline V CDR1 and CDR2: SGHRS, YFSETQ. The CDR3 sequence is 13 residues long. Notes on the study in general: Cord blood beta clonotypes present at high abundance carried fewer insertions; no such pattern appeared in memory repertoires.

Regarding this clonotype: Its antigen remains unknown. One end of the junction fails to match germline, which may point to a read error.

TCRdb processed the 5' RACE reads anew with MiXCR; each CDR3 protein has one entry. The data contain roughly 1,500,000 distinct CDR3 sequences, around 29% of them singletons. V usage is TRBV5-1 and J usage is TRBJ2-7; perhaps TRBD2 as D (6 bases). Sequencing was done on a sample of cord blood. The clonotype was recovered from a newborn girl in good health. The CDR3 DNA follows: TGCGCCAGCAGCTTTGGGGGGACCTACGAGCACTACTTC. This translates into CASSFGGTYEHYF. Combining the CDR3 with reference TRBV5-1 and TRBJ2-7 gives the whole variable domain KAGVTQTPRYLIKTRGQQVTLSCSPISGHRSVSWYQQTPGQGLQFLFEYFSETQRNKGNFPGRFSGRQFSNSRSEMNVSTLELGDSALYLCASSFGGTYEHYFGPGTRLTVT.